The 21 T cell receptor beta chains below come from one sample, sequenced in a study of T cell responses to AZD1222 COVID-19 vaccine. Method: immunoSEQ multiplex PCR; TCRdb's copy keeps in-frame clones and lacks some. The table has some 100,000 clones, approximately 91% seen once; the top ten hold roughly 4.7%. Sequencing was performed on peripheral blood, taken on day 0 of AZD1222 vaccination. These receptors were collected from an adult in good health.

This chain connects TRBV6-5 to TRBJ2-7, with D possibly matching TRBD1 (6 bases). Germline CDR1 MNHEY, CDR2 SVGAGI. This CDR3 is 14 amino acids long. V was shortened by 6 bases and J by 5 bases, with 17 bases between the two germline ends. The CDR3 here is CASRRDTWGNEQYF. DNA of the CDR3: TGTGCCAGCAGACGGGACACGTGGGGTAACGAGCAGTACTTC.

V usage is TRBV18 and J usage is TRBJ1-5, with D possibly matching TRBD1 (6 bases). V lost 5 bases and J 4 bases, leaving 15 bases between the germline ends. CDR1 and CDR2 from the germline V gene are KGHSH and LQKENI. This CDR3 contains 15 residues. CDR3 coding DNA: TGTGCCAGCTCAACAGGGATGTGGGCAAATCAGCCCCAGCATTTT. Its protein is CASSTGMWANQPQHF.

This rearrangement joins TRBV5-4 to TRBJ1-1; D is perhaps TRBD1 (5 bases). Germline CDR1 and CDR2: SGHNT and YYREEE (reference sequence). Trimming cost V 4 bases and J 4 bases, with 11 bases left between them. The CDR3 is 13 residues long. CDR3 residues: CASSLRDRTEAFF. CDR3 sequence (DNA): TGTGCCAGCAGCCTCCGGGACCGCACTGAAGCTTTCTTT. The variable domain in full, completed from reference TRBV5-4 and TRBJ1-1, reads ETGVTQSPTHLIKTRGQQVTLRCSSQSGHNTVSWYQQALGQGPQFIFQYYREEENGRGNFPPRFSGLQFPNYSSELNVNALELDDSALYLCASSLRDRTEAFFGQGTRLTVV.

The rearrangement uses TRBV4-1 and TRBJ2-1, with D possibly being TRBD1 or TRBD2 (5 bases each). The germline V gene has CDR1 MGHRA and CDR2 YSYEKL. Deletions cut 2 bases from V and 0 bases from J, with 11 bases between. The length of the CDR3 is 16 residues. The CDR3: CASSQTGGGSYNEQFF. CDR3 nucleotides: TGCGCCAGCAGCCAAACGGGTGGGGGCTCCTACAATGAGCAGTTCTTC.

The chain joins TRBV9 to TRBJ2-7, with D uncertain. V was pared by 0 bases and J by 6 bases, with 7 bases between. The CDR3 extends over 12 amino acids. The V gene's germline CDR1 is SGDLS and CDR2 YYNGEE. The CDR3 region is CASSVGMGEQYF. CDR3 DNA: TGTGCCAGCAGCGTAGGGATGGGCGAGCAGTACTTC.

The chain combines TRBV9 with TRBJ2-1; maybe TRBD1 (7 bases). The CDR3 is 16 residues long. The germline gives CDR1 SGDLS, CDR2 YYNGEE. Trimming shortened V by 0 bases and J by 3 bases, and 13 bases separated the two germline ends. DNA for the CDR3: TGTGCCAGCAGCGTAGGCCCAGGGGGGCACTACAATGAGCAGTTCTTC. Translating gives CASSVGPGGHYNEQFF.

This clone was detected once. V and J are TRBV18 and TRBJ2-3, with D tentatively TRBD1 (5 bases). The CDR3 length is 16 residues. The germline V and J ends were trimmed by 3 bases and 0 bases, with 13 bases remaining between them. Germline-derived CDR1 and CDR2 are KGHSH and LQKENI. CDR3 nucleotides: TGTGCCAGCTCACCGCTAGGGGCAGGTAGCACAGATACGCAGTATTTT. Residues: CASSPLGAGSTDTQYF.

The gene calls are TRBV5-4 and TRBJ2-7; D uncertain. The V end lost 4 bases, the J end lost 2 bases, and 10 bases lay between the germline ends. From germline, CDR1 is SGHNT and CDR2 YYREEE (reference sequence). This CDR3 has 13 residues. In nucleotides, the CDR3 is TGTGCCAGCAGCGCGAACAATGCCTACGAGCAGTACTTC. It is translated as CASSANNAYEQYF.

This clone was recorded only once. The chain is built from TRBV29-1 and TRBJ2-6; D gene ambiguous. The CDR3 runs to 12 residues. CDR1 is SQVTM, CDR2 ANQGSEA, per germline. Deletions cut 3 bases from V and 2 bases from J, with 2 bases between. CDR3 sequence (DNA): TGCAGCGTTGATCCTGGGGCCAACGTCCTGACTTTC. Its translation is CSVDPGANVLTF.

This chain links TRBV9 with TRBJ1-1; 7 nucleotides match TRBD1. The germline V gene encodes CDR1 SGDLS and CDR2 YYNGEE. Trimming cost V 4 bases and J 1 base; bases outside gene matches: 7. The CDR3 is 15 amino acids. In nucleotides, the CDR3 is TGTGCCAGCAGCCAACGGACAGGAGGGAACACTGAAGCTTTCTTT. This encodes CASSQRTGGNTEAFF. Combining the CDR3 with reference TRBV9 and TRBJ1-1 gives the whole variable domain DSGVTQTPKHLITATGQRVTLRCSPRSGDLSVYWYQQSLDQGLQFLIQYYNGEERAKGNILERFSAQQFPDLHSELNLSSLELGDSALYFCASSQRTGGNTEAFFGQGTRLTVV.

This clone was detected a few times. The chain has TRBV11-2 and TRBJ1-1; possibly TRBD1 for D (6 bases). CDR1 SGHAT and CDR2 FQNNGV come from the germline V gene. Trimming left V 5 bases short and J 3 bases short, with 10 bases between. The CDR3 is 13 residues long. Here the CDR3 DNA reads TGTGCCAGCAGCCTTAGGGGGGACACTGAAGCTTTCTTT. This encodes CASSLRGDTEAFF.

CDR3 sequence reads: CASSESWPAANEKLFF. CDR3 coding DNA: TGTGCCAGCAGTGAATCTTGGCCTGCGGCTAATGAAAAACTGTTTTTT. V is TRBV25-1 and J is TRBJ1-4; D is ambiguous. Germline CDR1 reads MGHDK; CDR2 reads SYGVNS. CDR3 size: 16 residues. Trimming cost V 1 base and J 3 bases, with 12 bases left between them. Full variable domain (missing parts from reference TRBV25-1 and TRBJ1-4): EADIYQTPRYLVIGTGKKITLECSQTMGHDKMYWYQQDPGMELHLIHYSYGVNSTEKGDLSSESTVSRIRTEHFPLTLESARPSHTSQYLCASSESWPAANEKLFFGSGTQLSVL.

This clone has more than one count but fewer than ten. The chain combines TRBV7-2 with TRBJ1-6; a weak D match, TRBD1 (6 bases). The germline V gene has CDR1 SGHTA and CDR2 FQGNSA. This CDR3 has 14 residues. V lost 7 bases to trimming and J lost 7 bases, with 14 bases between them. This chain's CDR3 is CASTGDRTNSPLHF. CDR3 in DNA: TGTGCCAGCACCGGCGACAGGACGAATTCACCCCTCCACTTT.

The chain links TRBV9 to TRBJ1-4; 7 bases are a match to TRBD1. The CDR3 runs 13 residues. V shed 4 bases and J 8 bases; nucleotides not matched to a gene: 5. Germline values: CDR1 SGDLS, CDR2 YYNGEE. The CDR3 sequence is CASSPRTGEKLFF. CDR3 DNA sequence: TGTGCCAGCAGCCCCCGGACAGGAGAAAAACTGTTTTTT.

The chain is built from TRBV9 and TRBJ2-1, with TRBD2 identical over 7 bases. Germline lookup yields CDR1 SGDLS and CDR2 YYNGEE. The CDR3 covers 15 residues. J was trimmed by 5 bases and V by 2 bases; bases with no gene match: 7. CDR3 sequence (DNA): TGTGCCAGCAGCGTTGCGGGAGACTTTAACAATGAGCAGTTCTTC. Amino acids: CASSVAGDFNNEQFF.

The chain carries TRBV28 and TRBJ1-4, with D possibly being TRBD1 (5 bases). Germline lookup yields CDR1 MDHEN and CDR2 SYDVKM. V lost 4 bases to trimming and J lost 6 bases, with 12 bases between them. CDR3 length: 14 residues. The CDR3: CASSSDRIDEKLFF. The CDR3 DNA follows: TGTGCCAGCAGTTCAGACAGAATTGATGAAAAACTGTTTTTT.

The chain couples TRBV18 to TRBJ2-7; D gene unclear. The CDR3 extends over 14 amino acids. The V gene lost 3 bases and the J gene lost 2 bases, with 11 bases spanning the gap. Germline CDR1 reads KGHSH; CDR2 reads LQKENI. The CDR3 DNA reads TGTGCCAGCTCACCCGGGCAGGTGCCCTACGAGCAGTACTTC. Translated: CASSPGQVPYEQYF.

This sequence joins TRBV6-5 and TRBJ1-1; tentatively, D is TRBD1 (5 bases). The CDR3 consists of 14 residues. V was pared by 6 bases and J by 3 bases, with 14 bases between. Looked up from germline, CDR1 is MNHEY and CDR2 is SVGAGI. CDR3 coding DNA: TGTGCCAGCAGCCTAAAAGGGGTTGACACTGAAGCTTTCTTT. It specifies CASSLKGVDTEAFF.

The V call is TRBV6-4, the J call TRBJ2-2; 10 bases match TRBD1. This CDR3 has 16 residues. V lost 4 bases and J lost 2; bases outside the gene matches: 4. The germline V gene has CDR1 MRHNA and CDR2 SNTAGT. The CDR3 DNA follows: TGTGCCAGCAGTGCTCGACAGGGGGCTAACACCGGGGAGCTGTTTTTT. Its translation: CASSARQGANTGELFF.

V usage is TRBV19 and J usage is TRBJ2-3, with D possibly called TRBD1 or TRBD2 (5 bases each). Germline V lookup: CDR1 LNHDA, CDR2 SQIVND (reference sequence). The CDR3 loop spans 16 amino acids. V dropped 4 bases and J dropped 2 bases, with 16 bases sitting between them. In DNA, the CDR3 is TGTGCCAGTAGTAGGGGGACGATGATAAACACAGATACGCAGTATTTT. This translates into CASSRGTMINTDTQYF.

The J gene is TRBJ1-2, the V gene TRBV4-3; D not certain. With 0 bases removed from V and 4 bases from J, the gap between germline ends came to 12 bases. Germline loops: CDR1 LGHNA, CDR2 YSLEER. This CDR3 has 15 residues. CDR3 bases: TGCGCCAGCAGCCAAGATTCTGAGGCCTCCTATGGCTACACCTTC. Its protein is CASSQDSEASYGYTF.